These 20 T cell receptor beta chains originate from one sample sequenced in a study of cytomegalovirus exposure and HLA in healthy donors. PCR used 60 Vbeta primers and 13 Jbeta primers. Generated by immunoSEQ multiplex PCR, the TCRdb table keeps only in-frame clones and is missing some. The data contain under 200,000 clones, 68% of them singletons. The sequenced sample consisted of PBMCs. The source of these receptors is a man between 50 and 59 years old in good health and CMV-seronegative.

In this sample, this clone turned up a few times. V is TRBV10-3 and J is TRBJ1-5; 9 bases match TRBD1. V was pared by 10 bases and J by 4 bases, with 14 bases of the junction left unmatched. Germline V lookup: CDR1 ENHRY, CDR2 SYGVKD. CDR3 size: 16 residues. As DNA, the CDR3 is TGTGCCACGCTTGACCCACAGGGGGCCCCGAATCAGCCCCAGCATTTT. Protein product: CATLDPQGAPNQPQHF.

The chain combines TRBV2 with TRBJ2-7; 10 positions match TRBD2. J gave up 1 base and V 8 bases, and 8 bases lay outside the gene matches. CDR3 size: 15 residues. Germline loops: CDR1 SNHLY, CDR2 FYNNEI. The CDR3 is CASLSERGGSYEQYF. The CDR3 coding sequence is TGTGCCAGCCTATCTGAGCGGGGGGGTTCCTACGAGCAGTACTTC.

The chain employs TRBV5-4 and TRBJ2-5; 10 bases fit TRBD2. CDR3 length: 15 amino acids. Germline V CDR1 and CDR2: SGHNT, YYREEE (reference sequence). V dropped 1 base and J dropped 4; count of bases not matched to a gene: 4. CDR3 sequence: CASSLYSGGVETQYF. The DNA of the CDR3 is TGTGCCAGCAGCTTGTACAGCGGGGGGGTAGAGACCCAGTACTTC.

The rearrangement links TRBV9 to TRBJ2-3; 8 positions agree with TRBD2. The V gene end was trimmed by 3 bases and the J gene end by 4 bases; junction bases not matched to a gene: 10. The germline CDR1 and CDR2 sequences are SGDLS and YYNGEE. This CDR3 contains 16 residues. This CDR3 reads CASSDSGTRGSDTQYF. The DNA of the CDR3 is TGTGCCAGCAGCGACTCCGGGACTAGGGGCTCAGATACGCAGTATTTT.

The V call is TRBV6-4, the J call TRBJ2-2; D is possibly TRBD1 (6 bases). The CDR3 runs 15 residues. V was pared by 9 bases and J by 4 bases, with 18 bases between. Per germline, CDR1 MRHNA and CDR2 SNTAGT. The CDR3 loop is CASKLSGTFTGELFF. In nucleotides, the CDR3 is TGTGCCAGTAAATTGTCCGGGACATTCACCGGGGAGCTGTTTTTT.

The J gene is TRBJ2-3, the V gene TRBV5-6; TRBD2 matches at 7 bases. There are 15 residues in the CDR3. Germline V gene lookup returns CDR1 SGHDT and CDR2 YYEEEE. Trimming at V came to 0 bases and at J to 3 bases, leaving 4 bases not matched to a gene. This chain's CDR3 is CASSLEGGGTDTQYF. The CDR3 nucleotides are TGTGCCAGCAGCTTGGAGGGCGGGGGTACAGATACGCAGTATTTT.

This clone came up a few times. The chain recombines TRBV6-5 with TRBJ1-5; D unclear. Germline loops: CDR1 MNHEY, CDR2 SVGAGI. Trimming shortened V by 4 bases and J by 2 bases, and 12 bases separated the two germline ends. This CDR3 is built from 15 residues. CDR3 residues: CASSSLGPGNQPQHF. The CDR3 DNA reads TGTGCCAGCAGTTCTTTGGGCCCCGGCAATCAGCCCCAGCATTTT.

This clone was recorded only once. A read error may account for a junction end that differs from germline. V usage is TRBV5-4 and J usage is TRBJ1-3; 7 bases line up with TRBD1. CDR1 SGHNT and CDR2 YYREEE come from the germline V gene (reference sequence). The length of the CDR3 is 16 residues. CDR3 coding DNA: TGTGCCAGCAGCACGGGCGACAGGGTGCCTGGAAACACCACATATTTT. Translating it yields CASSTGDRVPGNTTYF. Full variable domain (remainder filled in from reference TRBV5-4 and TRBJ1-3): ETGVTQSPTHLIKTRGQQVTLRCSSQSGHNTVSWYQQALGQGPQFIFQYYREEENGRGNFPPRFSGLQFPNYSSELNVNALELDDSALYLCASSTGDRVPGNTTYFGEGSWLTVV.

This clone has only a few counts. This chain joins TRBV7-9 and TRBJ1-1, with D perhaps TRBD1 (5 bases). CDR3 length: 15 amino acids. Trimming shortened V by 2 bases and J by 1 base, and 11 bases separated the two germline ends. CDR1 is SEHNR, CDR2 FQNEAQ, per germline (reference sequence). The CDR3 is CASSLPGMGNTEAFF. CDR3 nucleotide sequence: TGTGCCAGCAGCTTACCAGGGATGGGGAACACTGAAGCTTTCTTT.

This rearrangement joins TRBV5-6 to TRBJ2-1; tentative D call: TRBD2 (5 bases). This CDR3 has 16 residues. Trimming cost V 4 bases and J 5 bases, with 19 bases left between them. Germline CDR1 and CDR2: SGHDT and YYEEEE. CDR3 DNA sequence: TGTGCCAGCAGCCAAATATTCTTGAGGGTCGACAATGAGCAGTTCTTC. Translation: CASSQIFLRVDNEQFF.

CDR3 sequence: CASSTQGVRNTEAFF. In DNA, the CDR3 is TGTGCCAGTAGCACTCAGGGGGTCAGGAACACTGAAGCTTTCTTT. The V gene is TRBV19, the J gene TRBJ1-1, with 7 bases identical to TRBD1. The V and J ends lost 6 bases and 1 base, in that order; junction bases with no gene match: 8. This CDR3 is 15 amino acids long. Germline values: CDR1 LNHDA, CDR2 SQIVND (reference sequence).

The gene calls are TRBV4-1 and TRBJ2-5, with D perhaps TRBD1 (5 bases). V was trimmed by 1 base and J by 5 bases, leaving 14 bases between them. This CDR3 spans 15 amino acids. Germline CDR1 reads MGHRA; CDR2 reads YSYEKL. The CDR3 DNA reads as TGCGCCAGCAGCCAAGTCGTTGGGGCGCGGGAGACCCAGTACTTC. The encoded protein is CASSQVVGARETQYF.

Here the CDR3 reads CASAGGPTDTQYF. The CDR3 nucleotides read TGTGCCAGCGCGGGGGGACCCACAGATACGCAGTATTTT. The chain links TRBV19 to TRBJ2-3, with TRBD2 identical over 8 bases. CDR3 length: 13 amino acids. V was pared by 9 bases and J by 2 bases, with 4 bases of the junction left unmatched. CDR1 LNHDA and CDR2 SQIVND come from the germline V gene (reference sequence).

This clone was counted a few times. The CDR3 sequence: CASSYGGGGPVDTQYF. CDR3 nucleotides: TGTGCCAGCAGTTACGGGGGCGGGGGACCGGTAGATACGCAGTATTTT. The J gene is TRBJ2-3, the V gene TRBV6-5, with D tentatively TRBD2 (7 bases). V was cut by 2 bases and J by 5 bases, with 17 bases left in between. The CDR3 spans 16 residues. In germline, CDR1 is MNHEY, CDR2 SVGAGI.

There are a few counts of this clone. The rearrangement joins TRBV29-1 to TRBJ2-7, with a weak D call TRBD2 (6 bases). The CDR3 has 13 amino acids. Trimming removed 1 base from V and 4 bases from J, with 11 bases in between. Germline-derived CDR1 and CDR2 are SQVTM and ANQGSEA. The chain's CDR3 is CSVEGHGGYEQYF. The DNA of the CDR3 is TGCAGCGTTGAAGGACACGGAGGGTACGAGCAGTACTTC.

The CDR3 DNA follows: TGTGCCAGTAGTACCACGGACAGGGGGGCCTATCAGCCCCAGCATTTT. It codes for CASSTTDRGAYQPQHF. The chain joins TRBV19 to TRBJ1-5, with TRBD1 matching over 10 bases. The CDR3 length is 16 residues. The ends lost 4 bases at V and 5 bases at J; junction bases unmatched: 8. Looked up from germline, CDR1 is LNHDA and CDR2 is SQIVND (reference sequence).

This clone has only a few counts. The chain couples TRBV4-1 to TRBJ1-2, with 8 bases identical to TRBD1. V shed 0 bases, J shed 5 bases, and the junction held 11 bases outside the gene matches. Looked up from germline, CDR1 is MGHRA and CDR2 is YSYEKL. This CDR3 spans 17 amino acids. CDR3 sequence (DNA): TGCGCCAGCAGCCAAGATAACAGGGGGGAGAATGCGTATGGCTACACCTTC. It encodes CASSQDNRGENAYGYTF.

The chain recombines TRBV7-9 with TRBJ1-5; TRBD1 matches at 9 bases. The CDR3 contains 13 residues. V was clipped by 5 bases and J by 11 bases; unmatched bases: 7. CDR1 and CDR2 from the germline V gene are SEHNR and FQNEAQ (reference sequence). The CDR3 spells CASSGGTGRAQHF. CDR3 bases: TGTGCCAGCAGCGGCGGGACAGGGCGAGCCCAGCATTTT.

V gene TRBV6-1 combines with J gene TRBJ2-7, with 10 bases fitting TRBD2. V shed 4 bases, J shed 0 bases, and the junction held 3 bases outside the gene matches. Germline CDR1 MNHNS, CDR2 SASEGT. There are 15 residues in the CDR3. CDR3 protein: CASSATSGASYEQYF. CDR3 DNA sequence: TGTGCCAGCAGTGCCACTAGCGGGGCCTCCTACGAGCAGTACTTC.

This chain uses TRBV2 with TRBJ1-3; no firm D call. The V gene's germline CDR1 is SNHLY and CDR2 FYNNEI. The CDR3 loop spans 14 amino acids. V was trimmed by 5 bases and J by 0 bases, leaving 8 bases between them. The CDR3 region is CASSYDISGNTIYF. DNA of the CDR3: TGTGCCAGCAGTTATGACATCTCTGGAAACACCATATATTTT. The whole variable domain, remainder taken from reference TRBV2 and TRBJ1-3, is EPEVTQTPSHQVTQMGQEVILRCVPISNHLYFYWYRQILGQKVEFLVSFYNNEISEKSEIFDDQFSVERPDGSNFTLKIRSTKLEDSAMYFCASSYDISGNTIYFGEGSWLTVV.